Below, one TCR beta chain is given with its context. The antigen is undetermined. The data were taken from a study of shared clonotypes between healthy human individuals. CD4+ cells yielded CD45RA+ naive and CD45RA-negative memory subsets. Findings and limits, study-wide: Rarefaction revealed incomplete sorted-subset sequencing despite large depth. The four-donor shared clonotypes exceeded non-shared clonotypes in generation probability, with non-shared ones scoring lower.

Researchers divided each subset's genomic DNA evenly across several immunoSEQ plates. Generated by immunoSEQ multiplex PCR, the TCRdb table keeps only in-frame clones and is missing some. This table has about 610,000 clones, approximately 97% appearing once. The specimen was naive CD4+ T cells sorted from blood. As to subset: CD45RA+ positively selected. The sequence derives from a woman in her 30s in good health.

CDR3 protein: CASRLQFSYEQYF. Written as DNA, the CDR3 is TGTGCCAGCAGACTACAGTTCTCCTACGAGCAGTACTTC. This sequence joins TRBV28 and TRBJ2-7; D is unclear. V was pared by 6 bases and J by 0 bases, with 9 bases between. Germline CDR1 is MDHEN and CDR2 is SYDVKM. The CDR3 spans 13 residues.